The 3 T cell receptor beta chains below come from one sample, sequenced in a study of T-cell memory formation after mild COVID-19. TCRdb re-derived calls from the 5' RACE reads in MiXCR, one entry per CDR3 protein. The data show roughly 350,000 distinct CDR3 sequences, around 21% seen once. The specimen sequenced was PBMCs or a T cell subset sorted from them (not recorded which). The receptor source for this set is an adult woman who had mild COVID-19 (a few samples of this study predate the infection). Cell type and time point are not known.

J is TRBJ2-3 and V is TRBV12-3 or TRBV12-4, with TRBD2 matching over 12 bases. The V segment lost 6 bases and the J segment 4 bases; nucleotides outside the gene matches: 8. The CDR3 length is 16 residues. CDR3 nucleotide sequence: TGTGCCAGCAGCCCGTGGACTAGCGGGGCCCCAGATACGCAGTATTTT. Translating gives CASSPWTSGAPDTQYF.

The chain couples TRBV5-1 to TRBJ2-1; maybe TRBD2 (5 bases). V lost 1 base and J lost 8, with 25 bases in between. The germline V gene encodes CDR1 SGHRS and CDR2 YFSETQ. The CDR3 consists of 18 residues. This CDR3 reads CASSLIPILSGNFYEQFF. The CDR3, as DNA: TGCGCCAGCAGCTTGATACCCATACTTTCGGGGAATTTCTATGAGCAGTTCTTC.

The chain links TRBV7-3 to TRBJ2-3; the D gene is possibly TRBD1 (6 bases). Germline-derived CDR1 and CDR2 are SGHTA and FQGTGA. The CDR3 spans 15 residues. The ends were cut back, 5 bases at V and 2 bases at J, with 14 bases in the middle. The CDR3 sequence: CASSMMDSFTDTQYF. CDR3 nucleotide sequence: TGTGCCAGCAGCATGATGGACAGTTTCACAGATACGCAGTATTTT. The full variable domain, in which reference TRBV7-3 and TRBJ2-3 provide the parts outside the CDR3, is GAGVSQTPSNKVTEKGKYVELRCDPISGHTALYWYRQSLGQGPEFLIYFQGTGAADDSGLPNDRFFAVRPEGSVSTLKIQRTERGDSAVYLCASSMMDSFTDTQYFGPGTRLTVL.